One T cell receptor (beta chain) is described in this entry. An input of roughly 0.45 to 1 ug of RNA was subjected to reverse transcription using random hexamers. TCRdb re-called the immunoSEQ multiplex PCR reads with MiXCR, one entry per CDR3 protein. The table records 150,000 or so distinct CDR3 sequences, approximately 95% of them present only once. The data belong to a study of CD8 T cells in Susac syndrome. Germline CDR1 is DFQATT and CDR2 is SNEGSKA (reference sequence). CDR3 length: 11 amino acids. Trimming took 5 bases from V and 3 from J, leaving 7 bases between them. Input material: CD4+ T cells from PBMCs. The V gene is TRBV20-1, the J gene TRBJ2-5; D gene uncertain. The sequence derives from a human donor with Susac syndrome. The CDR3 DNA is TGCAGTGCTGACGAAGAAGAGACCCAGTACTTC. Its translation is CSADEEETQYF.